The 3 T cell receptor beta chains below come from one sample, sequenced in a study of blood T cell repertoires in COVID-19. Profiled with immunoSEQ multiplex PCR; TCRdb holds only in-frame clones, not every one. The data show under 450,000 clones, about nine tenths seen once. The sequencing sample was made of peripheral blood. These receptors were obtained from a woman between 50 and 59 years old with COVID-19, enrolled during active disease.

This clone was seen only once. CDR3 amino acids: CASSLGRGSSYEQYF. The CDR3 coding sequence is TGTGCCAGCAGTTTGGGGCGGGGGAGCTCCTACGAGCAGTACTTC. The rearrangement joins TRBV28 to TRBJ2-7; TRBD2 aligns across 7 bases. V lost 3 bases, J lost 0 bases, and 5 bases stayed unmatched. CDR3 size: 15 residues. Germline assignment: CDR1 MDHEN and CDR2 SYDVKM.

The chain is built from TRBV3-1 (or the pseudogene TRBV3-2) and TRBJ2-2; D unclear. The V end was cut by 1 base, the J end by 7 bases, with 4 bases between. Germline lookup yields CDR1 LGHDT and CDR2 YNNKEL (reference sequence). The CDR3 runs 12 residues. The CDR3 region has the DNA TGTGCCAGCAGCCAAGCGGTCGGGGAGCTGTTTTTT. Translation: CASSQAVGELFF.

The chain recombines TRBV4-1 with TRBJ1-1; 8 positions agree with TRBD1. Per the germline V gene, CDR1 is MGHRA and CDR2 is YSYEKL. J lost 1 base, V lost 0 bases, and 4 bases had no gene match. This CDR3 has 16 residues. CDR3 loop: CASSQESQGGNTEAFF. The CDR3, as DNA: TGCGCCAGCAGCCAAGAGTCACAGGGGGGGAACACTGAAGCTTTCTTT.